The sequence of this T cell receptor (beta chain) was determined in a study of T cell responses to AZD1222 COVID-19 vaccine. This CDR3 spans 14 amino acids. Germline V gene sequence: CDR1 SNHLY, CDR2 FYNNEI. After removal of 7 bases from V and 7 bases from J, the junction contained 8 bases not matched to a gene. This clone was counted a single time. Sequenced by immunoSEQ multiplex PCR; TCRdb stores in-frame clones only, minus some. The sample carries 150,000 to 200,000 clones, around 92% recorded once. V is TRBV2 and J is TRBJ1-4, with 8 bases aligning to TRBD1. The sequence came from an adult in good health. This sample comprised peripheral blood, obtained on day 0 of AZD1222 vaccination. CDR3 amino acids: CASNTDRVGEKLFF. The CDR3 nucleotides are TGTGCCAGCAATACGGACAGGGTGGGTGAAAAACTGTTTTTT.